These 19 T cell receptor beta chains originate from one sample sequenced in a study of human thymus T cells. Here immunoSEQ multiplex PCR was the method, and the copy in TCRdb shows in-frame clones only, minus some. This sample has tens of thousands of clones; 85% to 95% occur once, and the top ten carry 0.03% to 0.035%. Resections that were taken during corrective heart surgery supplied the thymus tissue. The sample taken for sequencing was thymus tissue. These receptors came from a girl in the first two years of life with a congenital heart defect but otherwise immunologically healthy.

The CDR3 DNA reads as TGTGCCAGCAGCCTCATAGCGGGAGGGAGGAATGAGCAGTTCTTC. Translated, it gives CASSLIAGGRNEQFF. The chain couples TRBV6-4 to TRBJ2-1, with TRBD2 matching over 11 bases. V was clipped by 6 bases and J by 7 bases; unmatched bases: 8. This CDR3 has 15 amino acids. The germline CDR1 and CDR2 sequences are MRHNA and SNTAGT.

The chain uses TRBV11-2 and TRBJ1-4; D gene ambiguous. The CDR3 covers 16 residues. V dropped 2 bases and J dropped 6 bases, with 16 bases sitting between them. Germline V lookup: CDR1 SGHAT, CDR2 FQNNGV. The CDR3 coding sequence is TGTGCCAGCAGCTTATCTCTTCTATACGCCGATGAAAAACTGTTTTTT. It translates to CASSLSLLYADEKLFF.

The V gene is TRBV6-1, the J gene TRBJ2-5; D not certain. From germline, CDR1 is MNHNS and CDR2 SASEGT. This CDR3 spans 15 amino acids. V gave up 8 bases and J gave up 5 bases, with 21 bases separating them. DNA of the CDR3: TGTGCCAGCCCCTCGGGTGATTGTGTATGGGAGACCCAGTACTTC. Protein: CASPSGDCVWETQYF.

This CDR3 is CASSGPGTGDRETQYF. CDR3 coding DNA: TGTGCCAGCAGTGGACCCGGGACAGGGGATCGAGAGACCCAGTACTTC. The V gene is TRBV25-1, the J gene TRBJ2-5; 10 positions agree with TRBD1. V lost 4 bases and J lost 4; bases outside the gene matches: 9. Germline CDR1 MGHDK, CDR2 SYGVNS. This CDR3 is 16 amino acids long.

The chain couples TRBV5-1 to TRBJ2-1, with D uncertain. Germline V gives CDR1 SGHRS, CDR2 YFSETQ. The CDR3 has 17 residues. With 0 bases removed from V and 3 bases from J, the gap between germline ends came to 16 bases. Written as DNA, the CDR3 is TGCGCCAGCAGCTTGGTTCCTCGGGTAGCTCACTACAATGAGCAGTTCTTC. Translation: CASSLVPRVAHYNEQFF.

V is TRBV7-6 and J is TRBJ2-3; the D gene is possibly TRBD2 (5 bases). Germline V gene sequence: CDR1 SGHVS, CDR2 FNYEAQ. Trimming took 3 bases from V and 6 from J, leaving 13 bases between them. The CDR3 consists of 14 residues. The CDR3 loop is CASSFRSGPDTQYF. As DNA, the CDR3 is TGTGCCAGCAGCTTTCGGAGCGGCCCTGATACGCAGTATTTT. The whole variable domain, filled in from reference TRBV7-6 and TRBJ2-3, reads GAGVSQSPRYKVTKRGQDVALRCDPISGHVSLYWYRQALGQGPEFLTYFNYEAQQDKSGLPNDRFSAERPEGSISTLTIQRTEQRDSAMYRCASSFRSGPDTQYFGPGTRLTVL.

The chain couples TRBV7-7 to TRBJ2-2; the D gene is possibly TRBD2 (6 bases). Germline lookup yields CDR1 SSHAT and CDR2 FNYEAQ (reference sequence). The CDR3 runs 17 residues. The V and J ends lost 8 bases and 0 bases respectively, with 19 bases between them. The DNA of the CDR3 is TGTGCCAGCGGGCAGGGTAGCGGAAAAGCGAACACCGGGGAGCTGTTTTTT. Translating it yields CASGQGSGKANTGELFF.

This chain links TRBV28 with TRBJ2-3; 7 bases are shared with TRBD2. This CDR3 is built from 13 residues. Looked up from germline, CDR1 is MDHEN and CDR2 is SYDVKM. V was pared by 8 bases and J by 2 bases, with 4 bases of the junction left unmatched. The CDR3 DNA sequence: TGTGCCAGCGGGGGAGGGACCACAGATACGCAGTATTTT. Translating gives CASGGGTTDTQYF.

This chain joins TRBV15 and TRBJ2-7; TRBD2 aligns across 8 bases. CDR3 size: 19 residues. Losses at the gene ends were 0 bases for V and 2 bases for J; bases not matched to a gene: 15. CDR1 is LNHNV and CDR2 is YYDKDF in the germline V gene (reference sequence). CDR3 nucleotide sequence: TGTGCCACCAGCAGAGAACGTCTTTCTCGCGTCGGGAGGGCCTACGAGCAGTACTTC. It codes for CATSRERLSRVGRAYEQYF.

The V call is TRBV28, the J call TRBJ1-4, with D uncertain. V was trimmed by 6 bases and J by 5 bases, leaving 16 bases between them. CDR1 and CDR2 from the germline V gene are MDHEN and SYDVKM. The CDR3 runs 15 residues. CDR3 nucleotides: TGTGCCAGCAGGCGTAACCGGGATTCCAATGAAAAACTGTTTTTT. Amino acid sequence: CASRRNRDSNEKLFF.

The chain carries TRBV12-5 and TRBJ2-5; TRBD2 matches at 8 bases. Trimming removed 0 bases from V and 4 bases from J; junction bases left unmatched: 10. CDR1 LGHNT and CDR2 FRNRAP come from the germline V gene. This CDR3 region has 17 residues. Written as DNA, the CDR3 is TGTGCTAGTGGTTTGGTAGGGTCAGCGGGAGCCAGAGAGACCCAGTACTTC. It translates to CASGLVGSAGARETQYF.

This clone was picked up a small number of times. The chain uses TRBV7-2 and TRBJ1-5, with TRBD1 matching 9 bases. CDR1 and CDR2 (germline): SGHTA, FQGNSA. Trimming took 1 base from V and 10 from J; bases not matched to a gene: 8. This CDR3 has 15 amino acids. The CDR3 coding sequence is TGTGCCAGCAGCTTAGATTGGGACAGGGCTTCACCCCAGCATTTT. This gives the protein CASSLDWDRASPQHF.

This sequence joins TRBV7-2 and TRBJ2-3; the D gene is possibly TRBD2 (6 bases). V was trimmed by 5 bases and J by 6 bases, leaving 24 bases between them. The CDR3 loop spans 17 amino acids. Per germline, CDR1 SGHTA and CDR2 FQGNSA. CDR3 DNA: TGTGCCAGCAGCCTCCGGGACTGGCGGGCCAGAGTTGATACGCAGTATTTT. The encoded protein is CASSLRDWRARVDTQYF. Variable domain in full (rest from reference TRBV7-2 and TRBJ2-3): GAGVSQSPSNKVTEKGKDVELRCDPISGHTALYWYRQSLGQGLEFLIYFQGNSAPDKSGLPSDRFSAERTGGSVSTLTIQRTQQEDSAVYLCASSLRDWRARVDTQYFGPGTRLTVL.

The rearrangement uses TRBV5-4 and TRBJ1-1; no clear D. In germline, CDR1 is SGHNT, CDR2 YYREEE (reference sequence). The ends were cut back, 1 base at V and 4 bases at J, with 8 bases in the middle. The CDR3 spans 13 residues. Here the CDR3 DNA reads TGTGCCAGCAGCTTGACTGCGAGCACTGAAGCTTTCTTT. Translation gives CASSLTASTEAFF.

The gene calls are TRBV5-4 and TRBJ1-1; 8 bases are shared with TRBD1. This CDR3 spans 15 amino acids. Germline CDR1 SGHNT, CDR2 YYREEE (reference sequence). The V gene end was trimmed by 0 bases and the J gene end by 0 bases; junction bases not matched to a gene: 1. CDR3 DNA: TGTGCCAGCAGCTTGGGGACAGGGCTGAACACTGAAGCTTTCTTT. This encodes CASSLGTGLNTEAFF.

V is TRBV27 and J is TRBJ2-1; 7 bases agree with TRBD1. Germline V lookup: CDR1 MNHEY, CDR2 SMNVEV (reference sequence). V lost 1 base, J lost 5 bases, and 8 bases stayed unmatched. CDR3 length: 16 residues. CDR3 sequence: CASSLFVDRFDNEQFF. CDR3 nucleotide sequence: TGTGCCAGCAGTTTATTTGTGGACAGGTTCGACAATGAGCAGTTCTTC.

This clone came up a few times. This sequence joins TRBV7-2 and TRBJ1-2; D not certain. V was pared by 8 bases and J by 4 bases, with 14 bases between. Germline assignment: CDR1 SGHTA and CDR2 FQGNSA. The CDR3 consists of 13 residues. CDR3 residues: CASETQLGYGYTF. Here the CDR3 DNA reads TGTGCCAGCGAGACACAGCTGGGCTATGGCTACACCTTC.

V usage is TRBV4-1 and J usage is TRBJ1-2, with D uncertain. Germline V CDR1 and CDR2: MGHRA, YSYEKL. Trimming removed 0 bases from V and 5 bases from J, with 16 bases in between. The CDR3 runs 16 residues. The CDR3 nucleotides read TGCGCCAGCAGCCAAGAGTTTTCGACGGAACCTTATGGCTACACCTTC. It is translated as CASSQEFSTEPYGYTF.

The chain has TRBV5-1 and TRBJ2-7; 7 nucleotides match TRBD1. CDR1 and CDR2 (germline): SGHRS, YFSETQ. Germline trimming cut 4 bases from V and 7 bases from J; bases unmatched to any gene: 26. The CDR3 consists of 19 residues. The CDR3 here is CASSKSPGQHFRDLREQYF. CDR3 in DNA: TGCGCCAGCAGCAAGAGCCCGGGACAGCATTTTAGGGACCTTAGAGAGCAGTACTTC.